Below are 21 T cell receptor beta chains sequenced from a single sample in a study of radiotherapy plus CTLA-4 blockade in lung cancer (dated by TCRdb to 2016 to 2019). Library generation was performed with the immunoSEQ multiplex PCR assay. The immuneACCESS repertoire file appears here via TCRdb, limited to in-frame rearrangements. These files lack a portion of the clones; in checked studies, under half of the deficit traces to unresolved V genes, and the cause of the others is not known. Within this sample are 58,000 or so clones, with roughly 80% of them counted one time only. In total, the top ten clones hold roughly 17% of the sample. The input for sequencing was peripheral blood, taken from a patient treated with radiotherapy plus ipilimumab. The receptors were sampled from a human donor with non-small cell lung cancer who had a complete response to radiotherapy plus ipilimumab.

The V call is TRBV19, the J call TRBJ1-2; 7 bases agree with TRBD1. Germline CDR1 is LNHDA and CDR2 is SQIVND (reference sequence). V was clipped by 8 bases and J by 3 bases; unmatched bases: 6. The CDR3 is made up of 13 amino acids. This CDR3 is CASATGLYYGYTF. The CDR3 region has the DNA TGTGCCAGTGCGACAGGGCTCTACTATGGCTACACCTTC.

The rearrangement uses TRBV27 and TRBJ2-7, with 12 bases that match TRBD2. The germline gives CDR1 MNHEY, CDR2 SMNVEV (reference sequence). J lost 6 bases, V lost 5 bases, and 5 bases had no gene match. The CDR3 is 14 residues long. This chain's CDR3 is CASSTRLAGAEQYV. As DNA, the CDR3 is TGTGCCAGCAGTACCAGACTAGCGGGAGCCGAGCAGTACGTC.

The chain has TRBV5-1 and TRBJ1-1; weak D call: TRBD1 (6 bases). Germline CDR1 SGHRS, CDR2 YFSETQ. CDR3 length equals 14 residues. The V end lost 3 bases, the J end lost 6 bases, and 15 bases lay between the germline ends. The chain's CDR3 is CASSWDTPWAEAFF. The CDR3 nucleotides read TGCGCCAGCAGCTGGGACACACCCTGGGCTGAAGCTTTCTTT.

The chain recombines TRBV11-2 with TRBJ2-7; 10 bases match TRBD2. The junction had 10 bases not matched to a gene; V was cut back by 6 bases and J by 2 bases. The germline V gene encodes CDR1 SGHAT and CDR2 FQNNGV. This CDR3 has 16 residues. This chain's CDR3 is CASSSRELAGTYEQYV. The CDR3 coding sequence is TGTGCCAGCAGTTCACGGGAACTAGCGGGAACCTACGAGCAGTACGTC.

This rearrangement joins TRBV7-2 to TRBJ2-5; D not resolved. The CDR3 runs to 18 residues. Germline-derived CDR1 and CDR2 are SGHTA and FQGNSA. The V and J ends lost 5 bases and 3 bases respectively, with 25 bases between them. Here the CDR3 DNA reads TGTGCCAGCAGCCTCGCCTTACTCACTGACAAGAGTAAAGAGACCCAGTACTTC. Protein product: CASSLALLTDKSKETQYF.

The chain links TRBV7-9 to TRBJ1-1, with D possibly matching TRBD1 (6 bases). The V and J ends lost 5 bases and 1 base respectively, with 14 bases between them. The CDR3 totals 15 residues. Germline lookup yields CDR1 SEHNR and CDR2 FQNEAQ (reference sequence). The CDR3 DNA reads as TGTGCCAGCAGCCAGTGGGACACCCGGAACACTGAAGCTTTCTTT. Translation: CASSQWDTRNTEAFF.

The V gene is TRBV30, the J gene TRBJ1-2; D is ambiguous. V lost 3 bases and J lost 8, with 13 bases in between. This CDR3 is built from 12 residues. Germline CDR1 and CDR2: GTSNPN and SVGIG (reference sequence). CDR3 protein: CAWRDRGRGYTF. The CDR3, as DNA: TGTGCCTGGAGAGATCGGGGTAGGGGCTACACCTTC.

The chain combines TRBV4-1 with TRBJ2-1; 9 nucleotides match TRBD2. Germline loops: CDR1 MGHRA, CDR2 YSYEKL. V lost 3 bases and J lost 7; bases outside the gene matches: 16. CDR3 length equals 18 residues. Written as DNA, the CDR3 is TGCGCCAGCAGCCAGGATCCCATAGGAGCGGGAGGTGGGAATGAGCAGTTCTTC. It encodes CASSQDPIGAGGGNEQFF.

CDR3 bases: TGTGCCAGCAGTGACGAAGAATCCGGTACGCAGTATTTT. Protein product: CASSDEESGTQYF. The chain links TRBV6-4 to TRBJ2-3; D call uncertain. V gave up 2 bases and J gave up 8 bases, with 11 bases separating them. Germline V gene sequence: CDR1 MRHNA, CDR2 SNTAGT. This CDR3 contains 13 residues.

The chain carries TRBV7-2 and TRBJ1-1, with D perhaps TRBD1 (6 bases). The CDR3 length is 15 residues. Per the germline V gene, CDR1 is SGHTA and CDR2 is FQGNSA. Trimming took 1 base from V and 3 from J, leaving 12 bases between them. The CDR3 bases are TGTGCCAGCAGCTTAGTGGACAGTGACTACACTGAAGCTTTCTTT. Translated: CASSLVDSDYTEAFF.

The gene calls are TRBV5-4 and TRBJ2-2, with a possible D match to TRBD1 (6 bases). The CDR3 extends over 16 amino acids. CDR1 and CDR2 from the germline V gene are SGHNT and YYREEE (reference sequence). Trimming took 1 base from V and 2 from J, leaving 12 bases between them. The CDR3 nucleotides read TGTGCCAGCAGCTTGCCAGACAGGACAAACACCGGGGAGCTGTTTTTT. It codes for CASSLPDRTNTGELFF.

This chain uses TRBV4-3 with TRBJ2-7; 12 bases align to TRBD1. Germline CDR1 reads LGHNA; CDR2 reads YSLEER. With V trimmed by 0 bases and J by 4 bases, 4 bases remained unmatched. This CDR3 is 16 amino acids long. The CDR3 sequence is CASSQDPGQGAYEQYF. The CDR3 DNA sequence: TGCGCCAGCAGCCAAGATCCGGGACAGGGGGCTTACGAGCAGTACTTC.

The chain couples TRBV7-2 to TRBJ2-3, with TRBD2 matching over 8 bases. Germline loops: CDR1 SGHTA, CDR2 FQGNSA. The CDR3 runs 15 residues. V lost 5 bases to trimming and J lost 2 bases; unmatched junction nucleotides: 6. CDR3 loop: CASSPSGLLTDTQYF. For the CDR3, the DNA is TGTGCCAGCAGCCCTAGCGGGCTCCTCACAGATACGCAGTATTTT.

The rearrangement links TRBV9 to TRBJ2-6; D gene ambiguous. CDR3 length: 15 amino acids. Germline CDR1 and CDR2: SGDLS and YYNGEE. Trimming shortened V by 0 bases and J by 0 bases, and 4 bases separated the two germline ends. CDR3 in amino acids: CASSVVASGANVLTF. CDR3 nucleotides: TGTGCCAGCAGCGTAGTGGCCTCTGGGGCCAACGTCCTGACTTTC.

This clone showed up just once. The rearrangement links TRBV5-1 to TRBJ1-1, with D possibly being TRBD1 (6 bases). Trimming cost V 4 bases and J 1 base, with 14 bases left between them. Germline CDR1 and CDR2: SGHRS and YFSETQ. There are 15 residues in the CDR3. The CDR3 loop is CASSGPGQWNTEAFF. In DNA form, the CDR3 reads TGCGCCAGCAGCGGTCCGGGACAATGGAACACTGAAGCTTTCTTT.

The chain links TRBV27 to TRBJ1-2; 9 positions agree with TRBD1. In germline, CDR1 is MNHEY, CDR2 SMNVEV (reference sequence). The CDR3 runs 14 residues. The V segment lost 6 bases and the J segment 4 bases; nucleotides outside the gene matches: 6. The DNA of the CDR3 is TGTGCCAGCAGCGGGACAGGGCCAATCTATGGCTACACCTTC. Its translation: CASSGTGPIYGYTF.

V usage is TRBV5-4 and J usage is TRBJ2-2; TRBD1 might be the D (5 bases). The CDR3 extends over 14 amino acids. CDR1 is SGHNT, CDR2 YYREEE, per germline (reference sequence). V was cut by 0 bases and J by 6 bases, with 9 bases left in between. The CDR3 region has the DNA TGTGCCAGCAGCTTGGAAGGGGTGTCCGGGGAGCTGTTTTTT. Translating gives CASSLEGVSGELFF. The full variable domain, in which reference TRBV5-4 and TRBJ2-2 provide the parts outside the CDR3, is ETGVTQSPTHLIKTRGQQVTLRCSSQSGHNTVSWYQQALGQGPQFIFQYYREEENGRGNFPPRFSGLQFPNYSSELNVNALELDDSALYLCASSLEGVSGELFFGEGSRLTVL.

The V gene is TRBV5-1, the J gene TRBJ1-1; 8 positions match TRBD1. Germline trimming cut 4 bases from V and 10 bases from J; bases unmatched to any gene: 9. This CDR3 is built from 13 residues. Looked up from germline, CDR1 is SGHRS and CDR2 is YFSETQ. The CDR3 sequence is CASSPTPGTGAFF. The CDR3 nucleotides are TGCGCCAGCAGCCCTACACCCGGGACAGGAGCTTTCTTT.

This CDR3 reads CASSLYRDRDNYGYTF. The DNA of the CDR3 is TGTGCCAGCAGTTTATATAGGGACAGGGATAACTATGGCTACACCTTC. The V gene is TRBV27, the J gene TRBJ1-2; 9 bases are shared with TRBD1. Germline CDR1 MNHEY, CDR2 SMNVEV (reference sequence). The length of the CDR3 is 16 residues. With 1 base clipped from V and 1 base from J, the junction kept 4 bases outside the gene matches.

This clone has just one count. The genes are TRBV4-1 and TRBJ2-2; 8 nucleotides line up with TRBD1. Germline-derived CDR1 and CDR2 are MGHRA and YSYEKL. Trimming took 4 bases from V and 1 from J; bases not matched to a gene: 5. CDR3 size: 16 residues. The DNA for the CDR3 is TGCGCCAGCAGCCTGGGGACAGGCCAGAACACCGGGGAGCTGTTTTTT. Translating it yields CASSLGTGQNTGELFF.

The chain employs TRBV5-6 and TRBJ2-7, with D maybe TRBD1 (6 bases). This CDR3 is 12 amino acids long. V was pared by 3 bases and J by 3 bases, with 7 bases between. Looked up from germline, CDR1 is SGHDT and CDR2 is YYEEEE. In DNA, the CDR3 is TGTGCCAGCAGCTACAGGGACTACGAGCAGTACTTC. It yields the protein CASSYRDYEQYF.